The present TCR beta chain was sequenced within a study of T cell repertoires in cytomegalovirus infection. In the study overall: TCR beta signatures that were public indicated CMV infection and matching HLA type.

TCRdb reanalysed the reads using MiXCR and keeps one entry per CDR3 protein. The sample lists 200,000 to 300,000 distinct CDR3 sequences; around 13% were seen once. Trimming at V came to 3 bases and at J to 4 bases, leaving 7 bases not matched to a gene. This CDR3 region has 16 residues. Germline lookup yields CDR1 SGHVS and CDR2 FQNEAQ. This clonotype was observed many times. As yet, its antigen is unknown. General study findings and limits: What dominated the ex vivo response were HLA-C-restricted CMV-specific TCR beta clonotypes.

Material for sequencing was PBMCs. The clonotype was recovered from a human donor in good health (CMV status not recorded). Some clones in this sample may be carry-over from other donors' samples. This chain links TRBV7-8 with TRBJ2-3, with 10 bases aligning to TRBD2. CDR3 protein: CASSFERGGGADTQYF. The CDR3 coding sequence is TGTGCCAGCAGCTTCGAGCGGGGGGGCGGGGCAGATACGCAGTATTTT. Complete variable domain (other parts from reference TRBV7-8 and TRBJ2-3): GAGVSQSPRYKVAKRGQDVALRCDPISGHVSLFWYQQALGQGPEFLTYFQNEAQLDKSGLPSDRFFAERPEGSVSTLKIQRTQQEDSAVYLCASSFERGGGADTQYFGPGTRLTVL.